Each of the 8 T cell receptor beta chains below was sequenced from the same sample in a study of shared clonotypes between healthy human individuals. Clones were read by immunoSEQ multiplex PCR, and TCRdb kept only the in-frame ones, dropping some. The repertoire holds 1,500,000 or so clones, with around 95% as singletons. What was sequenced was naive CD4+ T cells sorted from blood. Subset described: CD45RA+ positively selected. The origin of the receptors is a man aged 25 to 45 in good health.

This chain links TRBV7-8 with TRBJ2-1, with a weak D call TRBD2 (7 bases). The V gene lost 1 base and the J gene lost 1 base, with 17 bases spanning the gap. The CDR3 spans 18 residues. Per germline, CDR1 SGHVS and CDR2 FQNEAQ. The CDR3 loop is CASSLGFRGAFSYNEQFF. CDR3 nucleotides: TGTGCCAGCAGCTTAGGTTTCCGGGGGGCGTTTTCCTACAATGAGCAGTTCTTC. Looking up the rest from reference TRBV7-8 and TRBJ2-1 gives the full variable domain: GAGVSQSPRYKVAKRGQDVALRCDPISGHVSLFWYQQALGQGPEFLTYFQNEAQLDKSGLPSDRFFAERPEGSVSTLKIQRTQQEDSAVYLCASSLGFRGAFSYNEQFFGPGTRLTVL.

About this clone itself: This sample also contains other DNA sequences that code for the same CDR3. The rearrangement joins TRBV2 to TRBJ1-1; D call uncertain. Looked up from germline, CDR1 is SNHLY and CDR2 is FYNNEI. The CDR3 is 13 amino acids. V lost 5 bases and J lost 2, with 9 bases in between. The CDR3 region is CASSLGYNTEAFF. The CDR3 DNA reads TGTGCCAGCAGTCTAGGATATAACACTGAAGCTTTCTTT. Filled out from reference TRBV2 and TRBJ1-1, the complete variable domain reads EPEVTQTPSHQVTQMGQEVILRCVPISNHLYFYWYRQILGQKVEFLVSFYNNEISEKSEIFDDQFSVERPDGSNFTLKIRSTKLEDSAMYFCASSLGYNTEAFFGQGTRLTVV.

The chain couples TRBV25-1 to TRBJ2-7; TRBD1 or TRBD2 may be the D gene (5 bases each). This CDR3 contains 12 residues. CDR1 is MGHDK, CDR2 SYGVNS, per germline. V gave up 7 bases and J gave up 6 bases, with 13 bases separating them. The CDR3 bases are TGTGCCAGCACTCGGGACGTCGGCGAGCAGTACTTC. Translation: CASTRDVGEQYF.

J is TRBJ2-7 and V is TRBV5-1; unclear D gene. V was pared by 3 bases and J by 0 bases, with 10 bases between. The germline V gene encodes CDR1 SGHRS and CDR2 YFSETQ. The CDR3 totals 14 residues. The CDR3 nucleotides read TGCGCCAGCAGCTCCGACTGGGGCTCCTACGAGCAGTACTTC. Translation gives CASSSDWGSYEQYF.

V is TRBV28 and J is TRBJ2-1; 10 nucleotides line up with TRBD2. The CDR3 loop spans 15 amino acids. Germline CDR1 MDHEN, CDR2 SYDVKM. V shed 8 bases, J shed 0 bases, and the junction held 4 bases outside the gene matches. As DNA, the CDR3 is TGTGCCAGCTTACTAGCGGGAAGCTCCTACAATGAGCAGTTCTTC. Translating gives CASLLAGSSYNEQFF.

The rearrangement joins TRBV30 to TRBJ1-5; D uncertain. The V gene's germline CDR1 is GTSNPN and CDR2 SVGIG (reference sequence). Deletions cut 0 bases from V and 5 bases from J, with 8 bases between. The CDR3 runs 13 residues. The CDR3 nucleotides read TGTGCCTGGAGTGTGCAGATCGATCAGCCCCAGCATTTT. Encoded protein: CAWSVQIDQPQHF.

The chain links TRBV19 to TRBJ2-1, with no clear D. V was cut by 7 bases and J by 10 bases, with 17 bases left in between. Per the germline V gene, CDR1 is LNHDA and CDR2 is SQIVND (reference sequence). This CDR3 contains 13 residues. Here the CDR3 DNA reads TGTGCCAGTACCCCCAAAGTAGCTAACGAGCAGTTCTTC. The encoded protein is CASTPKVANEQFF.

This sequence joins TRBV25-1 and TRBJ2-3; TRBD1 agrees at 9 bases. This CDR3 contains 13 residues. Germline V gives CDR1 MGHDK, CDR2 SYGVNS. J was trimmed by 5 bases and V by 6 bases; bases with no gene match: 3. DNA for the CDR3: TGTGCCAGCAGACAGGGGGCTGGAGATACGCAGTATTTT. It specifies CASRQGAGDTQYF.